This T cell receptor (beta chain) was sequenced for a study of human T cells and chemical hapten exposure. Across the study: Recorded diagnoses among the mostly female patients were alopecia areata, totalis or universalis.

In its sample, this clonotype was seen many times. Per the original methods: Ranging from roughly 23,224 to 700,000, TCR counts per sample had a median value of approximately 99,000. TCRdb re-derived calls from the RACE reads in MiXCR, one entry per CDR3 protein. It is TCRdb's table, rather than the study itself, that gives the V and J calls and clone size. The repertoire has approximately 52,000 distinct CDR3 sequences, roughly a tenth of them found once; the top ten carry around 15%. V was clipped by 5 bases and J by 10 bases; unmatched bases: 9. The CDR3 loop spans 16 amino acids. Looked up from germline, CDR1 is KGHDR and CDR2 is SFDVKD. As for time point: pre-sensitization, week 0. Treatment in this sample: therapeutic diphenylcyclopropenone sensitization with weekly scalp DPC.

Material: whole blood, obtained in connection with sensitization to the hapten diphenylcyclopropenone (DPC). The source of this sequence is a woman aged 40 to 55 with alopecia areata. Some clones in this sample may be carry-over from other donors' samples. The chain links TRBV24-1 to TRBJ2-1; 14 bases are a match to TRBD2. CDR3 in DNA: TGTGCCACCAGTGGCCCGACTAGCGGGGGGGCCTGGGAGCAGTTCTTC. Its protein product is CATSGPTSGGAWEQFF.